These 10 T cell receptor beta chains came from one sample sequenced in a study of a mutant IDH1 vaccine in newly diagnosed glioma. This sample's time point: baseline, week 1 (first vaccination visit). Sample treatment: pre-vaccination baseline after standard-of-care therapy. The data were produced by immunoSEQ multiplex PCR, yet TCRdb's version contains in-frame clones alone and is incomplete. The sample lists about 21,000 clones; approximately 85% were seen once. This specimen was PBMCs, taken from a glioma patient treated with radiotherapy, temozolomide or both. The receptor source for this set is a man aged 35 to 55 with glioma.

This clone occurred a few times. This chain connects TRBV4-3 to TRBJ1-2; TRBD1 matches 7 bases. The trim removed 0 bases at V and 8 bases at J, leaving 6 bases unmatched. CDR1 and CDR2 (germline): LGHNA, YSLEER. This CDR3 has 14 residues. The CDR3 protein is CASSQDKGAGGYTF. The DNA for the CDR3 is TGCGCCAGCAGCCAAGATAAGGGGGCAGGGGGCTACACCTTC.

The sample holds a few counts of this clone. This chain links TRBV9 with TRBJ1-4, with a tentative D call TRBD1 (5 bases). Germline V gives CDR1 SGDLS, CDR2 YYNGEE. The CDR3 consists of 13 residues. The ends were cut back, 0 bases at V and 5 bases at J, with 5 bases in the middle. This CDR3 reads CASSVGTNEKLFF. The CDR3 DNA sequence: TGTGCCAGCAGCGTAGGGACAAATGAAAAACTGTTTTTT. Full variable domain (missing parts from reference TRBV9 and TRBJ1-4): DSGVTQTPKHLITATGQRVTLRCSPRSGDLSVYWYQQSLDQGLQFLIQYYNGEERAKGNILERFSAQQFPDLHSELNLSSLELGDSALYFCASSVGTNEKLFFGSGTQLSVL.

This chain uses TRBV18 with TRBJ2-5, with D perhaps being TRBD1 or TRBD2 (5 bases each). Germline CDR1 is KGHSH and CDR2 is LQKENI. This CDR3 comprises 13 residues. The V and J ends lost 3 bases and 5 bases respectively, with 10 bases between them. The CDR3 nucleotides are TGTGCCAGCTCACCGGGGGTCTCTGAGACCCAGTACTTC. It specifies CASSPGVSETQYF.

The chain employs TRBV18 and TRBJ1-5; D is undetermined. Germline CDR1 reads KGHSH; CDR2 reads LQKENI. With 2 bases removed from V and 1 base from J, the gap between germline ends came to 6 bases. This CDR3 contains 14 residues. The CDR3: CASSPGNSNQPQHF. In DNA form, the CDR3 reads TGTGCCAGCTCACCAGGGAACAGCAATCAGCCCCAGCATTTT.

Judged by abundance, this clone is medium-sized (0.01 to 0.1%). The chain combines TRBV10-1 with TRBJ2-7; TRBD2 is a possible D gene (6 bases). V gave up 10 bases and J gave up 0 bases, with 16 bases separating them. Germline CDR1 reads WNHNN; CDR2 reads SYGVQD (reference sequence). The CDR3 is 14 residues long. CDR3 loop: CAIAGTAYSYEQYV. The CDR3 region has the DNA TGCGCCATCGCCGGGACTGCCTACTCCTACGAGCAGTACGTC.

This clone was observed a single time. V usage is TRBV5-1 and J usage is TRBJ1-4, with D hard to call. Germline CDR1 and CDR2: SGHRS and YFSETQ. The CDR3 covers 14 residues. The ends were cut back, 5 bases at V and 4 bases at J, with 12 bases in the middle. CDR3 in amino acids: CASRLMDFNEKLFF. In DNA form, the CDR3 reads TGCGCCAGCAGATTGATGGACTTTAATGAAAAACTGTTTTTT.

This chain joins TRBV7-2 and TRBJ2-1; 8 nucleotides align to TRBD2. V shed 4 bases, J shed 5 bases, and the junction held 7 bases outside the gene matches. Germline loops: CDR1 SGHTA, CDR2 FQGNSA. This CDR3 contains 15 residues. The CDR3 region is CASSSSGRHNNEQFF. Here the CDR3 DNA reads TGTGCCAGCAGCTCCAGCGGGAGACATAACAATGAGCAGTTCTTC.

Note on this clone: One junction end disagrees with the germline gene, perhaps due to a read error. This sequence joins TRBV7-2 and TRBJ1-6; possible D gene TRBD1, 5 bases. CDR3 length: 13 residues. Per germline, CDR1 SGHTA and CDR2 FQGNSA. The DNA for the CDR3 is TGTGCCAGCAGCTTAGTGGTTGGGGGGAATTGGGACTTT. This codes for CASSLVVGGNWDF.

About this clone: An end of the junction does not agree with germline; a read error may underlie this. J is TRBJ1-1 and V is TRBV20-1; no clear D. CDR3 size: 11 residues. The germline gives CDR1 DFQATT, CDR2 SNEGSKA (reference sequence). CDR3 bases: TGCAGTGCTAGAAGGAACCCTGAAGCTTTCTTT. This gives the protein CSARRNPEAFF.

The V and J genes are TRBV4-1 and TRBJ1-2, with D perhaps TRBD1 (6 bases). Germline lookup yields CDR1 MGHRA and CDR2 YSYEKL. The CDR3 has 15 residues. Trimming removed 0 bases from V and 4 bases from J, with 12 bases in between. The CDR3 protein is CASSQESGALYGYTF. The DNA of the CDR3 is TGCGCCAGCAGCCAAGAGTCAGGGGCCCTCTATGGCTACACCTTC.